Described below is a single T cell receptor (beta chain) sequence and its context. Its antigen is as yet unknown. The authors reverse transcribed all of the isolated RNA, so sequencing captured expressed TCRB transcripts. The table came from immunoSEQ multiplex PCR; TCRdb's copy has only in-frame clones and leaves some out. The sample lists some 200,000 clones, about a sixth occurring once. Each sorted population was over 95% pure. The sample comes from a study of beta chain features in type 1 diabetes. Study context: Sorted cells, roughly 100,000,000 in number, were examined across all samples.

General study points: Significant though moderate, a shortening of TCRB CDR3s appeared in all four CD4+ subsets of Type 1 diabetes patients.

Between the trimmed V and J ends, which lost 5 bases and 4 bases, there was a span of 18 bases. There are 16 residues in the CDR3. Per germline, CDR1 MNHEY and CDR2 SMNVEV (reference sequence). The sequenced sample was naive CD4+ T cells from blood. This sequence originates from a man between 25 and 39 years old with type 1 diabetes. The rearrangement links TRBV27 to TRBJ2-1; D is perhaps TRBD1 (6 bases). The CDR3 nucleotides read TGTGCCAGCAGTACTCATGGGGGCTCGCAGTACAATGAGCAGTTCTTC. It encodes CASSTHGGSQYNEQFF.